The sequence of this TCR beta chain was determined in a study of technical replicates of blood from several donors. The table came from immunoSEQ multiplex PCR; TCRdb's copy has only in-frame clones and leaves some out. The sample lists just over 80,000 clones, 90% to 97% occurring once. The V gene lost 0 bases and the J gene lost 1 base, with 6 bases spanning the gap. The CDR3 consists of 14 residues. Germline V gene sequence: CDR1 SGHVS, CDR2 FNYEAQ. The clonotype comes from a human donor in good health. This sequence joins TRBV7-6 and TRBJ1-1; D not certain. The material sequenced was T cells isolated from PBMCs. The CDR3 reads CASSLARWNTEAFF. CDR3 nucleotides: TGTGCCAGCAGCTTAGCACGGTGGAACACTGAAGCTTTCTTT.